This T cell receptor (beta chain) was documented in a study of T-cell memory formation after mild COVID-19. Study summary: Largely, the TCR clusters proved donor specific.

Note on this clonotype: What it binds is not known.

Study outcomes and limitations: Clones which contracted sat mainly in CM and EM if CD4+, and in EMRA if CD8+.

The CDR3 sequence is 12 residues long. CDR1 MNHEY and CDR2 SVGEGT come from the germline V gene. The V and J ends lost 1 base and 4 bases respectively, with 5 bases between them. TCRdb called the 5' RACE reads again in MiXCR, with one record for every CDR3 protein. The repertoire has 150,000 to 200,000 distinct CDR3 sequences, approximately 14% of them found once; the top ten carry roughly 13%. The TCR sequence derives from an adult woman who had mild COVID-19 (a few samples of this study predate the infection). Cell type and time point are not known. The J gene is TRBJ2-7, the V gene TRBV6-2 or TRBV6-3; D uncertain. Sequencing was performed on PBMCs or a T cell subset sorted from them (not recorded which). CDR3 DNA: TGTGCCAGCAGTTACTTCAGGTACGAGCAGTACTTC. The encoded protein is CASSYFRYEQYF.